What follows are 11 T cell receptor beta chains derived from one specimen sequenced in a study of shared clonotypes between healthy human individuals. This table comes from immunoSEQ multiplex PCR, and its TCRdb copy is limited to in-frame clones, with some not included. Of approximately 2,200,000 clones in the sample, under 95% are singletons; the top ten hold under 2%. Positively selected for CCR7, the CD45RO-negative cells used as naive CD8 cells excluded terminally differentiated effector memory CD45RA+ cells. Sequencing used naive CD8+ T cells from PBMCs. These receptors were collected from a man aged 18 to 35 in good health. Some clones in this sample may be carry-over from other donors' samples.

The chain combines TRBV10-3 with TRBJ1-5, with D hard to call. Trimming left V 10 bases short and J 2 bases short, with 15 bases between. Germline assignment: CDR1 ENHRY and CDR2 SYGVKD. This CDR3 has 14 amino acids. CDR3 region: CASREAQGNQPQHF. CDR3 nucleotide sequence: TGTGCCAGTCGTGAGGCCCAAGGCAATCAGCCCCAGCATTTT.

The V gene is TRBV19, the J gene TRBJ2-1; 8 nucleotides align to TRBD1. Trimming at V came to 7 bases and at J to 5 bases, leaving 7 bases not matched to a gene. The CDR3 covers 14 residues. Germline-derived CDR1 and CDR2 are LNHDA and SQIVND (reference sequence). The CDR3 DNA reads TGTGCCAGTAACAAGGACAGGGATCACAATGAGCAGTTCTTC. Translating gives CASNKDRDHNEQFF.

With regard to this clone: One end of the junction varies from germline; a read error may be responsible. This rearrangement joins TRBV13 to TRBJ1-2, with 7 positions matching TRBD1. Germline lookup yields CDR1 PRHDT and CDR2 FYEKMQ (reference sequence). The CDR3 is 14 residues long. The CDR3 DNA sequence: TGTGCCAGCAGCGTAGGACAGGTCAACTATGGCTACACCTTC. This translates into CASSVGQVNYGYTF. Supplemented by reference TRBV13 and TRBJ1-2, the full variable domain reads AAGVIQSPRHLIKEKRETATLKCYPIPRHDTVYWYQQGPGQDPQFLISFYEKMQSDKGSIPDRFSAQQFSDYHSELNMSSLELGDSALYFCASSVGQVNYGYTFGSGTRLTVV.

This clone was seen more than once but under ten times. The V and J genes are TRBV7-9 and TRBJ1-2; D is uncertain. Trimming pared 1 base from V and 13 bases from J, leaving 10 bases between. The CDR3 runs 11 residues. Germline V gives CDR1 SEHNR, CDR2 FQNEAQ (reference sequence). CDR3: CASSLGAVCTF. The CDR3 region has the DNA TGTGCCAGCAGCTTAGGGGCAGTTTGCACCTTC.

The chain couples TRBV4-1 to TRBJ1-2, with 8 positions matching TRBD1. Germline assignment: CDR1 MGHRA and CDR2 YSYEKL. Trimming took 4 bases from V and 5 from J; bases not matched to a gene: 15. The CDR3 has 17 amino acids. The DNA for the CDR3 is TGCGCCAGCAGCCCGAAGACAGGGGAGTCCGAAGATTATGGCTACACCTTC. Its protein product is CASSPKTGESEDYGYTF.

V is TRBV7-3 and J is TRBJ2-1; 11 bases line up with TRBD2. This CDR3 comprises 16 residues. J gave up 10 bases and V 1 base, and 9 bases lay outside the gene matches. Germline V gene lookup returns CDR1 SGHTA and CDR2 FQGTGA. The CDR3 DNA sequence: TGTGCCAGCAGCTTAAGACCGGGACTAGCGGAGGGAGAGCAGTTCTTC. This codes for CASSLRPGLAEGEQFF.

The chain joins TRBV5-8 to TRBJ1-1; 10 bases are shared with TRBD1. CDR3 length: 15 amino acids. Germline CDR1 SGHTS, CDR2 YDEGEE. V was clipped by 4 bases and J by 3 bases; unmatched bases: 6. CDR3: CASSIAGQGDTEAFF. The CDR3 DNA reads as TGTGCCAGCAGCATAGCCGGACAGGGGGACACTGAAGCTTTCTTT.

In its sample, this clone was seen a few times. The CDR3 sequence: CASSYAEGSGYTF. CDR3 DNA: TGTGCCAGCAGTTACGCCGAGGGGAGTGGCTACACCTTC. V gene TRBV6-5 combines with J gene TRBJ1-2; D possibly corresponds to TRBD1 (5 bases). V gave up 2 bases and J gave up 7 bases, with 11 bases separating them. The CDR3 loop spans 13 amino acids. Germline CDR1 and CDR2: MNHEY and SVGAGI.

This clone was recorded a few times. This chain's CDR3 is CASSLVETNTEAFF. CDR3 DNA sequence: TGTGCCAGCAGCTTAGTGGAGACGAACACTGAAGCTTTCTTT. V gene TRBV7-9 combines with J gene TRBJ1-1; D not resolved. The CDR3 sequence is 14 residues long. CDR1 SEHNR and CDR2 FQNEAQ come from the germline V gene (reference sequence). Trimming removed 1 base at V and 1 base at J, with 7 bases between.

This clone came up once. The V call is TRBV28, the J call TRBJ1-3; D perhaps matches TRBD1 (6 bases). The V gene's germline CDR1 is MDHEN and CDR2 SYDVKM. The CDR3 has 17 residues. Between the trimmed V and J ends, which lost 6 bases and 2 bases, there was a span of 20 bases. Here the CDR3 DNA reads TGTGCCAGCAGCGTCACACCCCGGAGGGGGGCTGGAAACACCATATATTTT. Translation: CASSVTPRRGAGNTIYF.

The chain uses TRBV6-1 and TRBJ2-2; D may be TRBD1 (8 bases). Trimming cost V 4 bases and J 1 base, with 19 bases left between them. The germline V gene has CDR1 MNHNS and CDR2 SASEGT. CDR3 length: 18 residues. The CDR3 DNA is TGTGCCAGCAGTGTCTTCGAGACAGGGGAGGGGAACACCGGGGAGCTGTTTTTT. Protein sequence: CASSVFETGEGNTGELFF.